This is a list of T cell receptor beta chains from one sample in a study of control samples from healthy donors and cancer patients. Method: immunoSEQ multiplex PCR; TCRdb's copy keeps in-frame clones and lacks some. This repertoire shows 130,000 to 150,000 clones, just under 95% found once; its top ten account for 13% to 15%. The sample was PBMCs. These receptors were obtained from a man in his fifties or sixties with colorectal cancer. Each CDR3 is given with its conserved first and last residue. Each record gives: V gene, J gene, CDR3 protein.

>TRBV6-1|TRBJ2-5
CASSEVETQYF
>TRBV3-1/TRBV3-2|TRBJ2-1
CASSQVSGGASRNEQFF
>TRBV7-9|TRBJ2-3
CASSRVQYRDGTDTQYF
>TRBV6-6|TRBJ1-1
CASSHRGEDTEAFF
>TRBV18|TRBJ2-2
CASSSASGTGELFF
>TRBV6-5|TRBJ1-2
CASAGAPRGYTF
>TRBV9|TRBJ1-5
CASSRGVNSNQPQHF
>TRBV7-2|TRBJ2-1
CASSLDRDSYNEQFF
>TRBV6-2/TRBV6-3|TRBJ2-5
CASSPDRVETQYF
>TRBV19|TRBJ2-1
CASSPRPAGPYNEQFF
>TRBV28|TRBJ2-1
CASSSLLAGGRKNEQFF
>TRBV5-6|TRBJ2-7
CASSRNSPEQYF
>TRBV6-2/TRBV6-3|TRBJ2-2
CASSYEERWQGLNTGELFF
>TRBV7-2|TRBJ2-1
CASSTRWGGESYNEQFF
>TRBV24-1|TRBJ1-4
CATSDSSADEKLFF
>TRBV13|TRBJ1-6
CASRQGGSPLHF
>TRBV5-6|TRBJ1-2
CASSLGPTGEGKNYGYTF
>TRBV7-9|TRBJ1-1
CASSLLSLGSEAFF
>TRBV6-5|TRBJ1-2
CAGLRTLFGYTF
>TRBV20-1|TRBJ2-4
CSALGGIQYF
>TRBV4-1|TRBJ1-2
CASSQDWENYGYTF
>TRBV18|TRBJ2-7
CASSPPSRDEQYF
>TRBV25-1|TRBJ1-1
CASIAVGGGAFF
>TRBV29-1|TRBJ2-5
CSAAGQGLKETQYF
>TRBV5-1|TRBJ1-1
CASSLGATNTEAFF
>TRBV3-1/TRBV3-2|TRBJ2-5
CASGQGQETQYF
>TRBV6-5|TRBJ2-7
CASSYSGLEPYEQYF
>TRBV7-2|TRBJ2-3
CASSRGPSGGGPDTQYF
>TRBV12-3/TRBV12-4|TRBJ1-6
CASSLQGWSPLHF
>TRBV5-1|TRBJ2-2
CASLNPTNTGELFF
>TRBV10-1|TRBJ2-7
CASSGGQGPNEQYF
>TRBV7-9|TRBJ2-7
CASSLAQGAPDEQYF
>TRBV7-2|TRBJ1-1
CASSPTGRVLDTEAFF
>TRBV2|TRBJ2-3
CASSLRDTQYF
>TRBV5-1|TRBJ2-4
CASSPRTGSDRSIQYF
>TRBV7-2|TRBJ2-7
CASSPDGVDEQYF
>TRBV30|TRBJ2-7
CAWSGWDRGFEQYF
>TRBV3-1/TRBV3-2|TRBJ2-1
CASSQSRTGGNEQFF
>TRBV29-1|TRBJ2-5
CSVEMGFGTQYF
>TRBV28|TRBJ1-2
CASSSLGGGVNYGYTF
>TRBV30|TRBJ1-5
CAWSAGFSFLGDNQPQHF
>TRBV3-1/TRBV3-2|TRBJ1-2
CASSQGRSPDRGYGYTF
>TRBV11-2|TRBJ2-3
CASSPGTGYTDTQYF
>TRBV9|TRBJ2-7
CASSAGQGMGEQYF
>TRBV9|TRBJ2-3
CASSATGASTDTQYF
>TRBV7-9|TRBJ2-2
CASSLTGGLDTGELFF
>TRBV9|TRBJ1-1
CASSVDERTEAFF
>TRBV27|TRBJ1-6
CASSPGTGDWAVQSPLHF
>TRBV25-1|TRBJ1-4
CASSPAGTGGAGGGKLFF